This T cell receptor beta chain was recorded in a study of spatial heterogeneity in lung cancer (dated by TCRdb to about 2019). Regarding the study in general: Beta-chain transcripts were consistently detected in greater numbers than alpha-chain transcripts, which likely reflected higher beta-chain transcript abundance. At surgery, around 200 tumor regions, 64 matched nontumor lung samples and 56 PBMC samples were TCR-sequenced for both alpha and beta chains. In non-small cell lung cancer, the study quantitatively compared TCR alpha and beta repertoires across several tumor regions, matched nontumor lung, and blood. The study linked features of the TCR repertoire to counts of nonsynonymous mutations, which were determined by whole-exome sequencing of tumor tissue. In the raw uncorrected reads, each unique combination of TCR and UMI appeared on average more than ten times.

Results the study describes overall, beyond this receptor: Ubiquitous expanded tumor TCRs were found in blood more often at tumor resection than at routine follow-up. Confirming at a functional level the hypothesis that regional TCRs recognize regional mutations was considered to require additional single-cell paired TCR alpha and beta sequencing.

The time point label here, explained by the study, means: sample taken at primary tumor resection. Samples were obtained from approximately 72 patients with early-stage, untreated non-small cell lung cancer from the lung TRACERx cohort. For TCR sequencing, whole RNA was extracted from tumor and nontumor lung tissue, or from cryopreserved PBMC samples, and no cell sorting was done. A patient was chosen for TCR sequencing only when enough RNA was available from at least two tumor regions. Including cysteine and phenylalanine, the CDR3 has 13 amino acids. Of the read, only the CDR3 DNA is kept; its 39 bases are in frame from base 1. V is clipped by 0 bases and J by 4 bases, and the sequence between their germline boundaries is 5 bases long. From the germline V gene, CDR1 is SGHRS and CDR2 is YFSETQ. This clonotype was detected many times. Its cognate antigen has yet to be identified. No much larger clone exists at a distance of one base, and base qualities are not known.

The method was 5' RACE. Sequencing relied on a NextSeq 500. The TCR library protocol attached a unique molecular identifier to each TCR cDNA molecule to allow correction of PCR and sequencing errors. Per the authors' processing: Decombinator tools were used for TCR identification, UMI-based error correction and CDR3 extraction. TCRs above a frequency of 2 per 1,000, corresponding to the top 1% of the tumor frequency distribution, were defined as expanded. Renyi diversity was computed with the R vegan package after each repertoire had been subsampled 100 times to 5,000 TCRs. To build CDR3 similarity networks, amino acid triplet string-kernel similarity was used, and CDR3s were connected when their pairwise similarity was above 0.82. TCRdb handled the public reads itself, with Q25 trimming in fastp and clone calling in MiXCR, and kept productive beta chains. Records with the same CDR3 protein are collapsed into one entry carrying the most frequent genes and DNA. The V and J calls and clone size come from TCRdb's table, not from the authors' own analysis. The sample table lists 20,000 to 25,000 distinct CDR3 sequences, around 5.8% of them with a count of one. The ten biggest clones cover approximately 35% of the sample.

The sequences come from PBMCs, collected at surgery. The clonotype originates from a male donor with early-stage non-small cell lung cancer. Recombination joined TRBV5-1 with TRBJ1-3; no D gene is confidently identified. The CDR3 loop reads CASSLERGNTIYF. The nucleotide sequence is TGCGCCAGCAGCTTGGAACGGGGAAACACCATATATTTT.